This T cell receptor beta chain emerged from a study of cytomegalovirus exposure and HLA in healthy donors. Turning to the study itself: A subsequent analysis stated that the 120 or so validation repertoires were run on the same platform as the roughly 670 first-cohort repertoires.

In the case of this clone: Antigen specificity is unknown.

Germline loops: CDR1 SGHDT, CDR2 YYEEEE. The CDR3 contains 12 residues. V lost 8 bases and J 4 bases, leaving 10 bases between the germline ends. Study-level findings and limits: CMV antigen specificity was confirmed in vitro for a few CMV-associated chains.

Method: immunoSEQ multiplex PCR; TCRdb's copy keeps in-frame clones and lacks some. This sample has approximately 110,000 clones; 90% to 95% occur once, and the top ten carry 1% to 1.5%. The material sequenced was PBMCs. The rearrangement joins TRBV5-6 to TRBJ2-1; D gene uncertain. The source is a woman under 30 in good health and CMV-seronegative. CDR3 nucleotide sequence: TGTGCCAGTAAGACTCGTTACAATGAGCAGTTCTTC. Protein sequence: CASKTRYNEQFF. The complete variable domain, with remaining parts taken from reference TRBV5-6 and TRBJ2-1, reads DAGVTQSPTHLIKTRGQQVTLRCSPKSGHDTVSWYQQALGQGPQFIFQYYEEEERQRGNFPDRFSGHQFPNYSSELNVNALLLGDSALYLCASKTRYNEQFFGPGTRLTVL.